The 10 T cell receptor beta chains below were found in one sample sequenced in a study of blood T cell repertoires in COVID-19. Measured with immunoSEQ multiplex PCR; TCRdb has only the in-frame clones, and not every one. The sample shows over 50,000 clones, approximately 80% of them seen only once. Sequenced sample: peripheral blood. These receptors all come from a human donor in a cohort sampled during active COVID-19.

The chain uses TRBV29-1 and TRBJ2-5; D remains unclear. This CDR3 is built from 9 residues. CDR1 and CDR2 from the germline V gene are SQVTM and ANQGSEA. The V and J ends lost 7 bases and 5 bases respectively, with 5 bases between them. As DNA, the CDR3 is TGCAGCGCCGGGGAGACCCAGTACTTC. As protein: CSAGETQYF.

The rearrangement uses TRBV10-1 and TRBJ2-1; D ambiguous. The V end was cut by 0 bases, the J end by 7 bases, with 10 bases between. Germline lookup yields CDR1 WNHNN and CDR2 SYGVQD (reference sequence). The CDR3 sequence is 14 residues long. The CDR3 spells CASSESLGRNEQFF. CDR3 bases: TGCGCCAGCAGTGAGTCCCTCGGTCGAAATGAGCAGTTCTTC.

For the CDR3, the DNA is TGTGCCATCGCCCAGGGACAGGGAATCCCCCCAGATACGCAGTATTTT. This gives the protein CAIAQGQGIPPDTQYF. The chain uses TRBV15 and TRBJ2-3, with 9 bases identical to TRBD1. This CDR3 region has 16 residues. Germline V gene sequence: CDR1 LNHNV, CDR2 YYDKDF (reference sequence). V was clipped by 10 bases and J by 4 bases; unmatched bases: 15.

This chain joins TRBV27 and TRBJ2-1; 9 bases are a match to TRBD2. This CDR3 spans 14 amino acids. Germline trimming cut 9 bases from V and 2 bases from J; bases unmatched to any gene: 5. CDR1 is MNHEY, CDR2 SMNVEV, per germline (reference sequence). Here the CDR3 DNA reads TGTGCCAGTGCGACTAGCGGAGCCTACAATGAGCAGTTCTTC. Its translation is CASATSGAYNEQFF.

The chain carries TRBV29-1 and TRBJ2-2; D is perhaps TRBD1 (5 bases). The CDR3 is 14 amino acids. Germline-derived CDR1 and CDR2 are SQVTM and ANQGSEA. V was cut by 4 bases and J by 2 bases, with 11 bases left in between. The CDR3 DNA is TGCAGCGTTGGTACAGGCCTAAACACCGGGGAGCTGTTTTTT. Its translation: CSVGTGLNTGELFF.

This chain joins TRBV4-3 and TRBJ1-1; D perhaps matches TRBD1 (5 bases). CDR3 length equals 19 residues. The V and J ends lost 0 bases and 0 bases respectively, with 20 bases between them. The germline V gene has CDR1 LGHNA and CDR2 YSLEER. In DNA form, the CDR3 reads TGCGCCAGCAGCCAAGATGTATGGGGCCGCATATCGTTGAACACTGAAGCTTTCTTT. It yields the protein CASSQDVWGRISLNTEAFF.

This CDR3 reads CASSLIPGQGGTEAFF. Written as DNA, the CDR3 is TGTGCCAGTAGCCTAATCCCGGGACAGGGTGGGACTGAAGCTTTCTTT. The chain has TRBV19 and TRBJ1-1; TRBD1 agrees at 9 bases. This CDR3 contains 16 residues. Germline V CDR1 and CDR2: LNHDA, SQIVND (reference sequence). J lost 5 bases, V lost 6 bases, and 13 bases had no gene match.

Written as DNA, the CDR3 is TGCGCCGTTGGGTCTAAAGCGGCAGATACGCAGTATTTT. Translating gives CAVGSKAADTQYF. The chain uses TRBV10-2 and TRBJ2-3; TRBD2 is a possible D gene (5 bases). The germline V gene has CDR1 WSHSY and CDR2 SAAADI. The CDR3 runs 13 residues. The V end lost 11 bases, the J end lost 4 bases, and 16 bases lay between the germline ends.

The rearrangement uses TRBV2 and TRBJ2-7; possible D gene TRBD1, 6 bases. The CDR3 sequence is 13 residues long. V shed 5 bases and J shed 7 bases, with 15 bases lying between them. Germline assignment: CDR1 SNHLY and CDR2 FYNNEI. The CDR3 reads CASSPRQAWEQYF. The DNA of the CDR3 is TGTGCCAGCAGTCCCCGACAGGCCTGGGAGCAGTACTTC.

V gene TRBV19 combines with J gene TRBJ1-1; no reliable D call. The V end was cut by 3 bases, the J end by 0 bases, with 8 bases between. Germline values: CDR1 LNHDA, CDR2 SQIVND (reference sequence). This CDR3 has 14 amino acids. CDR3 in DNA: TGTGCCAGTAGTATTTGGCTCTTGAACACTGAAGCTTTCTTT. As protein: CASSIWLLNTEAFF.